The entry that follows covers one T cell receptor beta chain sequence. What it recognizes is unknown. TCRdb re-called the 5' RACE reads through MiXCR, storing one row per CDR3 protein. This sample has hundreds of thousands of distinct CDR3 sequences, with over 9.5% found just once. This specimen belongs to a study of CD8 T cells in ankylosing spondylitis. The study, taken as a whole, reports: What appeared characteristic of ankylosing spondylitis blood was a TCR beta motif of eight highly homologous variants.

This CDR3 is 15 amino acids long. V was shortened by 6 bases and J by 14 bases, with 26 bases between the two germline ends. The V call is TRBV12-3 or TRBV12-4, the J call TRBJ2-1; tentative D call: TRBD2 (5 bases). Sequenced input: blood, either unsorted or a sorted T cell fraction (not recorded which). This clonotype was obtained from a male donor with ankylosing spondylitis. This CDR3 reads CASSYRVLFFPGKFF. CDR3 bases: TGTGCCAGCAGCTACCGGGTCTTGTTTTTCCCCGGGAAGTTCTTC.